This T cell receptor beta chain appears in the sequencing data of a study of blood T cell repertoires in COVID-19. As for the study in general: T cells, B-cell-depleted T cells, or PBMCs supplied cDNA or gDNA.

Produced via immunoSEQ multiplex PCR; TCRdb's table is partial and in-frame only. The table shows some 190,000 clones, with about 88% occurring only once. Unmatched junction bases numbered 6, after V lost 5 bases and J lost 5 bases. There are 15 residues in the CDR3. Germline V gene sequence: CDR1 PRHDT, CDR2 FYEKMQ (reference sequence). The rearrangement links TRBV13 to TRBJ1-5, with 10 bases lining up with TRBD1. This clonotype was sampled from a woman in her forties in a cohort exposed to, infected with or recovered from COVID-19 (not recorded which). Sequencing was performed on PBMCs or T cells enriched from blood (not recorded which). CDR3 sequence: CASSTRDRGHQPQHF. As DNA, the CDR3 is TGTGCCAGCAGCACCCGGGACAGGGGTCATCAGCCCCAGCATTTT. The full variable domain, completed using reference TRBV13 and TRBJ1-5, is AAGVIQSPRHLIKEKRETATLKCYPIPRHDTVYWYQQGPGQDPQFLISFYEKMQSDKGSIPDRFSAQQFSDYHSELNMSSLELGDSALYFCASSTRDRGHQPQHFGDGTRLSIL.